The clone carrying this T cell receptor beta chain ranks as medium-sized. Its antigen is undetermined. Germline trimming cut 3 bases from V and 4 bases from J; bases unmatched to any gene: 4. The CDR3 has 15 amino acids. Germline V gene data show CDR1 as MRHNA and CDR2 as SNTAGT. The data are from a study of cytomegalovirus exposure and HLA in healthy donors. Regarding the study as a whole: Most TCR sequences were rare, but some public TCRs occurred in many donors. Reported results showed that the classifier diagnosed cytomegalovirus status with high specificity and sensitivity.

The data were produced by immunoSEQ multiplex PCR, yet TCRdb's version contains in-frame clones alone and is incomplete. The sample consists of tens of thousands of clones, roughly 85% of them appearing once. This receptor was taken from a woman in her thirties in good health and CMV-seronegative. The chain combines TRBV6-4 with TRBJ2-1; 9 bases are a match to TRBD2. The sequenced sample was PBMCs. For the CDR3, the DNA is TGTGCCAGCAGTGATTTAGCGGGAGATTACAATGAGCAGTTCTTC. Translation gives CASSDLAGDYNEQFF.